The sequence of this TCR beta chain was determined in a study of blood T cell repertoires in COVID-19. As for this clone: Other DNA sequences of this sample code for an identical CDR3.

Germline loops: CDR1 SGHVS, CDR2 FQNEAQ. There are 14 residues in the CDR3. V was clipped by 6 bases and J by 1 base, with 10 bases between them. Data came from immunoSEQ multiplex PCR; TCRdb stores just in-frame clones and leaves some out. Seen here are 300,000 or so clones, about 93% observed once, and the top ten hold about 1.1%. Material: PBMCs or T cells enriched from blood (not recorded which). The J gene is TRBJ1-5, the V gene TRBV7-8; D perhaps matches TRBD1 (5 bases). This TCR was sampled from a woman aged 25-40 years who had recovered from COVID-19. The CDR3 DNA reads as TGTGCCAGCAGTTTTCGGGGGAGCAATCAGCCCCAGCATTTT. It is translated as CASSFRGSNQPQHF.